A selection of T cell receptor beta chains follows, all from one sample in a study of PD-L1 blockade in urothelial cancer. Data came from immunoSEQ multiplex PCR; TCRdb stores just in-frame clones and leaves some out. Of fewer than 45,000 clones listed, about a third are singletons. The source was tumor tissue, collected before atezolizumab (anti-PD-L1) treatment. All receptors come from a man aged 55 to 70 with urothelial cancer. Each CDR3 is given with its conserved first and last residue. Fields, in order: V gene, J gene, D gene, clone size, CDR3 protein, CDR3 DNA. A D gene is named only where the DNA matches it firmly. A row's size may be missing; if present it is once, few, many or a size class.

TRBV19	TRBJ1-1	TRBD1	.	CASSDRAGNTEAFF	TGTGCCAGTAGCGACAGGGCCGGGAACACTGAAGCTTTCTTT
TRBV18	TRBJ2-7	.	.	CASSPQVDSYEQYF	TGTGCCAGCTCACCACAGGTTGATTCCTACGAGCAGTACTTC
TRBV19	TRBJ2-7	TRBD1	once	CASSIVGTGGREQYF	TGTGCCAGTAGTATAGTCGGGACAGGGGGTCGGGAGCAGTACTTC
TRBV6-8	TRBJ2-1	TRBD2	.	CASTGAELAGGSWYNEQFF	TGTGCCAGCACCGGAGCGGAGCTAGCGGGAGGATCGTGGTACAATGAGCAGTTCTTC
TRBV28	TRBJ2-7	TRBD1	.	CASSTNDRGNSYEQYF	TGTGCCTCGAGCACTAACGACAGGGGAAACTCCTACGAGCAGTACTTC
TRBV19	TRBJ2-5	.	.	CASSTSWPQETQYF	TGTGCCAGTAGTACCTCTTGGCCCCAAGAGACCCAGTACTTC
TRBV28	TRBJ2-3	.	once	CASSRAGSTDTQYF	TGTGCCAGCAGCCGCGCGGGAAGCACAGATACGCAGTATTTT
TRBV28	TRBJ2-7	.	few	CASRTGQPYEQYF	TGTGCCAGCAGAACGGGCCAACCCTACGAGCAGTACTTC
TRBV7-2	TRBJ1-1	.	many	CASSFGEDTEAFF	TGTGCCAGCAGCTTCGGGGAGGACACTGAAGCTTTCTTT
TRBV28	TRBJ2-1	.	.	CASSVITRSSYNEQFF	TGTGCCAGCAGTGTCATAACTAGGAGCTCCTACAATGAGCAGTTCTTC
TRBV27	TRBJ2-3	TRBD2	few	CASSLGTRGWDTQYF	TGTGCCAGCAGTTTGGGGACTAGAGGTTGGGATACGCAGTATTTT
TRBV19	TRBJ2-2	TRBD2	.	CASSLSSGTIIGELFF	TGTGCCAGTAGTTTGAGTAGCGGGACTATCATCGGGGAGCTGTTTTTT
TRBV19	TRBJ1-4	.	.	CASSRQVNEKLFF	TGTGCCAGTAGTCGACAGGTTAATGAAAAACTGTTTTTT
TRBV19	TRBJ1-2	.	.	CASSIDGATFYGYTF	TGTGCCAGTAGTATAGATGGGGCCACCTTCTATGGCTACACCTTC
TRBV23-1	TRBJ1-2	.	medium-sized	CASRPPGVGNYGYTF	TGCGCCAGCAGGCCTCCCGGGGTAGGTAACTATGGCTACACCTTC
TRBV28	TRBJ1-2	TRBD1	.	CASSTMDRSYGYTF	TGTGCCAGCAGCACTATGGACAGGTCCTATGGCTACACCTTC
TRBV7-7	TRBJ2-5	TRBD2	many	CASSTGLAGGRETQYF	TGTGCCAGCAGCACCGGACTAGCGGGAGGGCGAGAGACCCAGTACTTC